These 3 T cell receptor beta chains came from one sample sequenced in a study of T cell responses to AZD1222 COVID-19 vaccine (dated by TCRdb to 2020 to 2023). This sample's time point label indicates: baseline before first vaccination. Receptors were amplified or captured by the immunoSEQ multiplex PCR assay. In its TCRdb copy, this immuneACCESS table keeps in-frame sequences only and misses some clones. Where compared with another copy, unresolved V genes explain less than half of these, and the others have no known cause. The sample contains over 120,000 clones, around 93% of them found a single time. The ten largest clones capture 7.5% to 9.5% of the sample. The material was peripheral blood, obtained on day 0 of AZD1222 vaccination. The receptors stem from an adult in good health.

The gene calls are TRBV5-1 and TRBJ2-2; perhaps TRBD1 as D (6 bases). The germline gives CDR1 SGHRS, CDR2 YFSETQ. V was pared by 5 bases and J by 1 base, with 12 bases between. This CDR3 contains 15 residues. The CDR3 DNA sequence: TGCGCCAGCAGTGTTCCGGGACAGAACACCGGGGAGCTGTTTTTT. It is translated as CASSVPGQNTGELFF. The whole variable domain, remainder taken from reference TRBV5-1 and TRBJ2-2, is KAGVTQTPRYLIKTRGQQVTLSCSPISGHRSVSWYQQTPGQGLQFLFEYFSETQRNKGNFPGRFSGRQFSNSRSEMNVSTLELGDSALYLCASSVPGQNTGELFFGEGSRLTVL.

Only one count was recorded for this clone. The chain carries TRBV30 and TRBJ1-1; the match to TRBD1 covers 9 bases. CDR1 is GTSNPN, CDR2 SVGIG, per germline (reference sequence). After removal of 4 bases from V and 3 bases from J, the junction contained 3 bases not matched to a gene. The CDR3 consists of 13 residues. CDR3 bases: TGTGCCTGGAACAGGGGGCTGCACACTGAAGCTTTCTTT. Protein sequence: CAWNRGLHTEAFF.

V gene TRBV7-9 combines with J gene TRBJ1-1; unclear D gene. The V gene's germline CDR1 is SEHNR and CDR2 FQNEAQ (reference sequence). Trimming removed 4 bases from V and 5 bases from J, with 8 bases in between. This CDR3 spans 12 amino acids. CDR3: CASSSRVTEAFF. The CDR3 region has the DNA TGTGCCAGCAGCTCCAGAGTTACTGAAGCTTTCTTT.